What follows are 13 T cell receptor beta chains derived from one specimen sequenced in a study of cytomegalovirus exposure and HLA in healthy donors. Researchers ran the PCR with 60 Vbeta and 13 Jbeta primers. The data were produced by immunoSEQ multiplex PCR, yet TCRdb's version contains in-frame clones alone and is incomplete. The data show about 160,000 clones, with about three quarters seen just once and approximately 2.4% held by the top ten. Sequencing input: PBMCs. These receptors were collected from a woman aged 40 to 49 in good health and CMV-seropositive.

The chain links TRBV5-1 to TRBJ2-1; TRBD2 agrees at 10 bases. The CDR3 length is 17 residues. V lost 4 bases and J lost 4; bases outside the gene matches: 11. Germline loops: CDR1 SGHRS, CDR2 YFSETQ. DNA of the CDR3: TGCGCCAGCAGCCCGAGCGGGGGGGCCAGTGGGTACAATGAGCAGTTCTTC. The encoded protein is CASSPSGGASGYNEQFF.

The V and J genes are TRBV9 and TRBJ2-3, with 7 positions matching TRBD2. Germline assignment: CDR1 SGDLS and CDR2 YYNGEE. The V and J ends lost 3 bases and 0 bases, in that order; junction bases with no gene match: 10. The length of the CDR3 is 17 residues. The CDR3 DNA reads TGTGCCAGCAGCGCCGCCCTGACTAGCCTAAGCACAGATACGCAGTATTTT. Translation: CASSAALTSLSTDTQYF.

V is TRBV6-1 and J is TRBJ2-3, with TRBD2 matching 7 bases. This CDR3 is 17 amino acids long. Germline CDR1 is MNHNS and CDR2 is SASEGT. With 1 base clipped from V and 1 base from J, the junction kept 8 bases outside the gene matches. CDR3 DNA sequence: TGTGCCAGCAGTGAAGGTCTTGTGGGGGGGGGCACAGATACGCAGTATTTT. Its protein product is CASSEGLVGGGTDTQYF.

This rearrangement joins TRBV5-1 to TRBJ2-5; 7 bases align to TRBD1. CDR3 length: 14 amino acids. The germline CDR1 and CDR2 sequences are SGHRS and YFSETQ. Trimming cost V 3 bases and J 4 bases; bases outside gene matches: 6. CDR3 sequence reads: CASSSGSGGETQYF. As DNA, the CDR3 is TGCGCCAGCAGCTCGGGCTCAGGGGGAGAGACCCAGTACTTC. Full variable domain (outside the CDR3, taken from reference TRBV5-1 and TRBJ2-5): KAGVTQTPRYLIKTRGQQVTLSCSPISGHRSVSWYQQTPGQGLQFLFEYFSETQRNKGNFPGRFSGRQFSNSRSEMNVSTLELGDSALYLCASSSGSGGETQYFGPGTRLLVL.

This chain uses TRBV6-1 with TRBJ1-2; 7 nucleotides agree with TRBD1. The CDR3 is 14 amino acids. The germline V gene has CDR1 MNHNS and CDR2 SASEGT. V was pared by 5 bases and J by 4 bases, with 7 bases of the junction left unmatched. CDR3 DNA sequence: TGTGCCAGCAGTACCGATTACAGGGGCTATGGCTACACCTTC. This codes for CASSTDYRGYGYTF.

The CDR3 DNA follows: TGTGCCAGCAGCCCAGGGACAGGGAACTATGGCTACACCTTC. Amino acid sequence: CASSPGTGNYGYTF. V gene TRBV28 combines with J gene TRBJ1-2; 9 bases are shared with TRBD1. Germline trimming cut 6 bases from V and 2 bases from J; bases unmatched to any gene: 4. The CDR3 covers 14 residues. CDR1 is MDHEN, CDR2 SYDVKM, per germline.

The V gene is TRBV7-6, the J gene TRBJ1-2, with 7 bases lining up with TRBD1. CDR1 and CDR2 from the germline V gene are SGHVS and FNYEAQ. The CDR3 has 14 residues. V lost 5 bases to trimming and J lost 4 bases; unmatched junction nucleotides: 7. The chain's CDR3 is CASSPLTGSYGYTF. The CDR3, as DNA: TGTGCCAGCAGCCCGTTGACAGGGAGCTATGGCTACACCTTC.

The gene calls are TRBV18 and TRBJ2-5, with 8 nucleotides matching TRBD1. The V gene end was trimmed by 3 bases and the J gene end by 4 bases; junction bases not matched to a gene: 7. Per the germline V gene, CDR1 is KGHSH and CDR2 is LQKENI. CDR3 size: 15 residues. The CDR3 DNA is TGTGCCAGCTCACCTGGACAGGGAGTATCAGAGACCCAGTACTTC. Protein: CASSPGQGVSETQYF.

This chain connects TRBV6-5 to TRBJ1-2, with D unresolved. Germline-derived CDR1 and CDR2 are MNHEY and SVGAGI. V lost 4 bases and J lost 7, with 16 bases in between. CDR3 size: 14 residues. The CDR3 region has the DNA TGTGCCAGCAGTTCAACTGTGGTCGCGAGTGGCTACACCTTC. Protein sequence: CASSSTVVASGYTF.

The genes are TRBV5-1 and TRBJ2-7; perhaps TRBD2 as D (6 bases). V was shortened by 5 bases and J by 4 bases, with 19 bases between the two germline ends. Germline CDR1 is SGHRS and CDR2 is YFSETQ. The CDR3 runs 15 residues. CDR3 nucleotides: TGCGCCAGCAGAGATATCGGGACTGTAGCTTACGAGCAGTACTTC. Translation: CASRDIGTVAYEQYF.

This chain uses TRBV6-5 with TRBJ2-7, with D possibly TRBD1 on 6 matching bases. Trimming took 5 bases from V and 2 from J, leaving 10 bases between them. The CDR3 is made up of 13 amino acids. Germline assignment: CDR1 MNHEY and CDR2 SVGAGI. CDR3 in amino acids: CASSAQGPYEQYF. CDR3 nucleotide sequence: TGTGCCAGCAGTGCACAGGGTCCCTACGAGCAGTACTTC.

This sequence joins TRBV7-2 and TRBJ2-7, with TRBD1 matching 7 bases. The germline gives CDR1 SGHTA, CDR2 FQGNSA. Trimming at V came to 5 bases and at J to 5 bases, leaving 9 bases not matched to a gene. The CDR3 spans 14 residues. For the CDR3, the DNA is TGTGCCAGCAGCCCGGGACAGCTCCCTAACGAGCAGTACTTC. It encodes CASSPGQLPNEQYF.

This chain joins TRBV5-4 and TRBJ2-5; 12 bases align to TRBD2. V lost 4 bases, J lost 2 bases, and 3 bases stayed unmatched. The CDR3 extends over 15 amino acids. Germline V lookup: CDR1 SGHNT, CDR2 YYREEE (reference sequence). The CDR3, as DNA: TGTGCCAGCAGCCCTAGCGGGAGGGATCAAGAGACCCAGTACTTC. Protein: CASSPSGRDQETQYF.